The 20 T cell receptor beta chains reported below all come from one sample, sequenced in a study of cytomegalovirus exposure and HLA in healthy donors. PCR involved 60 Vbeta and 13 Jbeta primers. Profiling relied on immunoSEQ multiplex PCR, and the TCRdb table lists in-frame clones only, not all of them. The sample consists of about 160,000 clones, around 68% of them appearing once. Specimen: PBMCs. The receptors stem from a middle-aged woman in good health and CMV-seropositive.

The rearrangement joins TRBV21-1 to TRBJ2-7; TRBD2, the table's D call, was not compared with the DNA. TRBV21-1 is given as a pseudogene. There are 16 residues in the CDR3. CDR3 sequence reads: CASSNSKEKKSYEQYF. The CDR3, as DNA: TGTGCCAGCAGCAATTCTAAGGAGAAAAAGTCCTACGAGCAGTACTTC.

As regards this clone: At one of its ends the junction is not consistent with the germline gene, which may arise from a read error. The chain recombines TRBV6-5 with TRBJ1-6, with 10 bases lining up with TRBD1. Germline V gene lookup returns CDR1 MNHEY and CDR2 SVGAGI. CDR3 length equals 14 residues. The DNA for the CDR3 is TGTGCCAGCAGTTACGACAGGGGGCTTTCACCCCTCAACTTT. Its translation is CASSYDRGLSPLNF.

The rearrangement joins TRBV7-3 to TRBJ2-1; 10 bases are a match to TRBD2. This CDR3 is built from 18 residues. Germline V gives CDR1 SGHTA, CDR2 FQGTGA. Losses at the gene ends were 0 bases for V and 0 bases for J; bases not matched to a gene: 5. The CDR3 here is CASSLTASGSSSYNEQFF. In DNA, the CDR3 is TGTGCCAGCAGCTTAACGGCTAGCGGGAGTAGCTCCTACAATGAGCAGTTCTTC.

V gene TRBV4-3 combines with J gene TRBJ1-1; no definite D call. The germline V gene encodes CDR1 LGHNA and CDR2 YSLEER. The CDR3 totals 13 residues. Deletions cut 1 base from V and 11 bases from J, with 14 bases between. The CDR3 DNA reads TGCGCCAGCAGCCAAGCTGGAGGTTTAGCGGCTTTCTTT. It specifies CASSQAGGLAAFF.

The V and J genes are TRBV7-3 and TRBJ2-2; 9 bases are a match to TRBD2. CDR1 is SGHTA, CDR2 FQGTGA, per germline. The CDR3 contains 15 residues. The ends lost 2 bases at V and 7 bases at J; junction bases unmatched: 5. CDR3 in DNA: TGTGCCAGCAGCTTACGCGGGAGGGCCGTCGGGGAGCTGTTTTTT. Translated: CASSLRGRAVGELFF.

V and J are TRBV27 and TRBJ1-4; perhaps TRBD1 as D (5 bases). The CDR3 length is 16 residues. Germline loops: CDR1 MNHEY, CDR2 SMNVEV (reference sequence). V was clipped by 6 bases and J by 7 bases, with 21 bases between them. CDR3: CASRSIWGELGEKLFF. CDR3 coding DNA: TGTGCCAGCAGATCCATATGGGGGGAACTGGGTGAAAAACTGTTTTTT. The entire variable domain, with the rest obtained from reference TRBV27 and TRBJ1-4, is as follows: EAQVTQNPRYLITVTGKKLTVTCSQNMNHEYMSWYRQDPGLGLRQIYYSMNVEVTDKGDVPEGYKVSRKEKRNFPLILESPSPNQTSLYFCASRSIWGELGEKLFFGSGTQLSVL.

This chain uses TRBV19 with TRBJ2-2; perhaps TRBD2 as D (6 bases). The CDR3 extends over 14 amino acids. CDR1 and CDR2 (germline): LNHDA, SQIVND (reference sequence). Between the trimmed V and J ends, which lost 6 bases and 6 bases, there was a span of 14 bases. As DNA, the CDR3 is TGTGCCAGTAGCCGTTGGGGGGAAGCCGGGGAGCTGTTTTTT. It encodes CASSRWGEAGELFF.

This clone has a handful of counts. The chain carries TRBV4-1 and TRBJ1-4, with D tentatively TRBD1 (6 bases). This CDR3 comprises 18 residues. Germline CDR1 MGHRA, CDR2 YSYEKL. V dropped 0 bases and J dropped 4 bases, with 18 bases sitting between them. The CDR3 reads CASSQDPTGTRFNEKLFF. DNA of the CDR3: TGCGCCAGCAGCCAAGACCCTACCGGGACAAGGTTTAATGAAAAACTGTTTTTT.

The chain has TRBV5-6 and TRBJ2-3; D might be TRBD1 (5 bases). From germline, CDR1 is SGHDT and CDR2 YYEEEE. V was cut by 5 bases and J by 4 bases, with 17 bases left in between. This CDR3 comprises 15 residues. The CDR3 coding sequence is TGTGCCAGCAGTTCTTCTCAGGGAAACCCAGATACGCAGTATTTT. Amino acid sequence: CASSSSQGNPDTQYF. The full variable domain, rest sourced from reference TRBV5-6 and TRBJ2-3, is DAGVTQSPTHLIKTRGQQVTLRCSPKSGHDTVSWYQQALGQGPQFIFQYYEEEERQRGNFPDRFSGHQFPNYSSELNVNALLLGDSALYLCASSSSQGNPDTQYFGPGTRLTVL.

The chain is built from TRBV27 and TRBJ2-1, with D possibly TRBD1 on 6 matching bases. V was trimmed by 3 bases and J by 6 bases, leaving 9 bases between them. The germline CDR1 and CDR2 sequences are MNHEY and SMNVEV (reference sequence). The CDR3 has 13 amino acids. The CDR3 here is CASSFRGFNEQFF. For the CDR3, the DNA is TGTGCCAGCAGTTTCAGGGGATTCAATGAGCAGTTCTTC.

This chain joins TRBV6-5 and TRBJ1-5; 7 nucleotides match TRBD1. V shed 7 bases, J shed 4 bases, and the junction held 7 bases outside the gene matches. Looked up from germline, CDR1 is MNHEY and CDR2 is SVGAGI. The CDR3 covers 14 residues. CDR3 coding DNA: TGTGCCAGCAAAGCACAGGGGAGGAATCAGCCCCAGCATTTT. This sequence encodes CASKAQGRNQPQHF.

The rearrangement links TRBV28 to TRBJ2-7; D possibly corresponds to TRBD2 (6 bases). V gave up 6 bases and J gave up 2 bases, with 14 bases separating them. CDR3 length equals 14 residues. The germline V gene encodes CDR1 MDHEN and CDR2 SYDVKM. The CDR3 region has the DNA TGTGCCAGCAGCCCCGGAGGGCCCCCCTACGAGCAGTACTTC. Its translation: CASSPGGPPYEQYF.

This clone showed up just once. The chain employs TRBV19 and TRBJ1-2, with D possibly being TRBD1 (5 bases). The CDR3 has 12 amino acids. V gave up 9 bases and J gave up 3 bases, with 11 bases separating them. Germline V gives CDR1 LNHDA, CDR2 SQIVND (reference sequence). The DNA for the CDR3 is TGTGCCAGCGTGAACAGGTACTATGGCTACACCTTC. It specifies CASVNRYYGYTF.

The chain carries TRBV10-3 and TRBJ2-7, with TRBD2 matching over 11 bases. V trimming: 6 bases; J trimming: 0 bases; junction bases outside the gene matches: 4. Germline-derived CDR1 and CDR2 are ENHRY and SYGVKD. This CDR3 has 15 residues. CDR3 coding DNA: TGTGCCATCAGCCCTAGCGGGAGGACCTCCTACGAGCAGTACTTC. This codes for CAISPSGRTSYEQYF.

J is TRBJ2-5 and V is TRBV5-1; D is undetermined. Germline V gives CDR1 SGHRS, CDR2 YFSETQ. V was trimmed by 5 bases and J by 4 bases, leaving 9 bases between them. CDR3 length: 12 residues. DNA for the CDR3: TGCGCCAGCAGACGGTACGGAGAGACCCAGTACTTC. It codes for CASRRYGETQYF.

This clone is categorized as medium-sized. This sequence joins TRBV19 and TRBJ1-1; D unresolved. The V and J ends lost 3 bases and 1 base respectively, with 6 bases between them. The CDR3 totals 13 residues. Germline V gene data show CDR1 as LNHDA and CDR2 as SQIVND (reference sequence). CDR3 in DNA: TGTGCCAGTAGTATGGGCGAGAACACTGAAGCTTTCTTT. Encoded protein: CASSMGENTEAFF.

V is TRBV19 and J is TRBJ2-1; 12 positions match TRBD2. The CDR3 extends over 16 amino acids. Germline loops: CDR1 LNHDA, CDR2 SQIVND (reference sequence). The V segment lost 5 bases and the J segment 0 bases; nucleotides outside the gene matches: 2. The CDR3 region has the DNA TGTGCCAGTAGTCAGACTAGCGGGAGCTCCTACAATGAGCAGTTCTTC. This sequence encodes CASSQTSGSSYNEQFF.

The chain links TRBV29-1 to TRBJ2-2; D possibly corresponds to TRBD1 (6 bases). Germline values: CDR1 SQVTM, CDR2 ANQGSEA. V was pared by 1 base and J by 5 bases, with 8 bases between. There are 13 residues in the CDR3. In nucleotides, the CDR3 is TGCAGCGTTGAAGGGACAGCGACCGGGGAGCTGTTTTTT. This sequence encodes CSVEGTATGELFF.

CDR3: CASSLHGGDTGELFF. CDR3 DNA: TGTGCCAGCAGTTTACACGGGGGAGACACCGGGGAGCTGTTTTTT. This chain uses TRBV28 with TRBJ2-2; D perhaps matches TRBD2 (6 bases). CDR1 and CDR2 from the germline V gene are MDHEN and SYDVKM. V lost 2 bases to trimming and J lost 3 bases, with 10 bases between them. The CDR3 spans 15 residues. Complete variable domain (other parts from reference TRBV28 and TRBJ2-2): DVKVTQSSRYLVKRTGEKVFLECVQDMDHENMFWYRQDPGLGLRLIYFSYDVKMKEKGDIPEGYSVSREKKERFSLILESASTNQTSMYLCASSLHGGDTGELFFGEGSRLTVL.

The chain joins TRBV4-1 to TRBJ2-2, with 8 nucleotides matching TRBD1. Germline assignment: CDR1 MGHRA and CDR2 YSYEKL. Trimming at V came to 0 bases and at J to 2 bases, leaving 5 bases not matched to a gene. The CDR3 totals 17 residues. CDR3 sequence (DNA): TGCGCCAGCAGCCAAGAGAATCAGGGGGCCAACACCGGGGAGCTGTTTTTT. Protein: CASSQENQGANTGELFF.